These 3 T cell receptor beta chains share one sample of origin, sequenced in a study of T cell responses to AZD1222 COVID-19 vaccine. Profiled with immunoSEQ multiplex PCR; TCRdb holds only in-frame clones, not every one. The data show approximately 190,000 clones, approximately 94% seen once. Specimen: peripheral blood, collected 28 days after the second dose of the MenACWY control vaccine. These TCRs come from an adult who received the MenACWY meningococcal vaccine as a control.

The gene calls are TRBV12-2 and TRBJ2-1; the table's D call, TRBD2, has no DNA check behind it. TRBV12-2 constitutes a pseudogene. The CDR3 runs to 19 residues. DNA of the CDR3: TGTGCAAGTCGCTTTCTAGTAGCGGCATCGGCCCTCTCCTACAATGAGCAGTTCTTC. Amino acids: CASRFLVAASALSYNEQFF.

This clone was observed a single time. This chain uses TRBV3-1 (or the pseudogene TRBV3-2) with TRBJ2-5; D ambiguous. Trimming took off 6 bases at V and 5 bases at J, with 13 bases between the two ends. The CDR3 loop spans 13 amino acids. CDR1 and CDR2 from the germline V gene are LGHDT and YNNKEL (reference sequence). Written as DNA, the CDR3 is TGTGCCAGCAGTCAGACCACGGTGGAGACCCAGTACTTC. Its protein is CASSQTTVETQYF.

The chain carries TRBV18 and TRBJ1-3, with TRBD1 identical over 7 bases. With V trimmed by 1 base and J by 0 bases, 3 bases remained unmatched. Looked up from germline, CDR1 is KGHSH and CDR2 is LQKENI. The CDR3 covers 16 residues. In DNA form, the CDR3 reads TGTGCCAGCTCACCACTAGGACAGGTCTCTGGAAACACCATATATTTT. It yields the protein CASSPLGQVSGNTIYF.